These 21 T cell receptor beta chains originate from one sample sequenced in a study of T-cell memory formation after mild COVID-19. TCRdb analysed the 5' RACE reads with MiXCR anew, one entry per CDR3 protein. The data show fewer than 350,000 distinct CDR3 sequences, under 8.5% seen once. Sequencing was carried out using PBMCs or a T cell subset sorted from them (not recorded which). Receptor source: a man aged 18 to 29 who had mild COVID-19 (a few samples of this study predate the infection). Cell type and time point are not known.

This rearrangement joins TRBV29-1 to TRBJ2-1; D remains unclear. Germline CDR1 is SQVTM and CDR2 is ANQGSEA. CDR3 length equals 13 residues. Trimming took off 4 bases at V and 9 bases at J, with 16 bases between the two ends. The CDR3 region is CSVVWSAGVEQFF. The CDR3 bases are TGCAGCGTTGTTTGGTCGGCAGGAGTTGAGCAGTTCTTC.

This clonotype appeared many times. The CDR3 sequence: CASSPGGGEQYV. The CDR3 region has the DNA TGTGCCAGCTCCCCAGGGGGAGGCGAGCAGTACGTC. The chain joins TRBV18 to TRBJ2-7; a possible D gene is TRBD1 (7 bases). CDR1 is KGHSH and CDR2 is LQKENI in the germline V gene. Trimming shortened V by 6 bases and J by 6 bases, and 12 bases separated the two germline ends. The CDR3 consists of 12 residues.

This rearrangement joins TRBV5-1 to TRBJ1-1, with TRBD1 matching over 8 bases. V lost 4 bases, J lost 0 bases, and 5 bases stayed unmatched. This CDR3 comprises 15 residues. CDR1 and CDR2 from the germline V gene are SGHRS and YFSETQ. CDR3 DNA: TGCGCCAGCAGCCGGCGGACAGGGATGAACACTGAAGCTTTCTTT. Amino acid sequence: CASSRRTGMNTEAFF.

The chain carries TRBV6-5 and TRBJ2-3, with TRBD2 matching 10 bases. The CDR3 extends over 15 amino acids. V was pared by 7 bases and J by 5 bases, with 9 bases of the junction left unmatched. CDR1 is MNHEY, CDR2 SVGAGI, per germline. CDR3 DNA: TGTGCCAGCATCCCGAGCGGGGGGGTTCGAGATACGCAGTATTTT. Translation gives CASIPSGGVRDTQYF.

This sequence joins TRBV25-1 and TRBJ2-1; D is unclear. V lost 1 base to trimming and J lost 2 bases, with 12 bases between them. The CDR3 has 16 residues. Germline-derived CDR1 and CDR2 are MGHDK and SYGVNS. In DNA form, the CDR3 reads TGTGCCAGCAGTGAATTTAAAGGAATTGCCTACAATGAGCAGTTCTTC. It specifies CASSEFKGIAYNEQFF.

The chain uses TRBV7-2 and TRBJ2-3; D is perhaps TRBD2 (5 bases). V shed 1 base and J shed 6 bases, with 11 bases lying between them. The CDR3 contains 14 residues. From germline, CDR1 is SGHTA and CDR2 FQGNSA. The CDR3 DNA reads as TGTGCCAGCAGCTTAGATTCACGAGGGGATACGCAGTATTTT. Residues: CASSLDSRGDTQYF.

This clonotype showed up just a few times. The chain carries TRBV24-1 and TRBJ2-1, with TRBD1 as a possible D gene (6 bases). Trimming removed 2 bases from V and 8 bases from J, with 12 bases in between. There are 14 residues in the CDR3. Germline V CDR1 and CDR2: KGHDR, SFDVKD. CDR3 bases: TGTGCCACCAGTGATTCTTCAGGGGCCCATGAGCAGTTCTTC. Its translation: CATSDSSGAHEQFF.

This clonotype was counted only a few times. In DNA, the CDR3 is TGTGCCAGCAGCCGGGGGGCCGGGGAGACCCAGTACTTC. Translation: CASSRGAGETQYF. The chain carries TRBV7-3 and TRBJ2-5, with D possibly TRBD2 on 7 matching bases. V was cut by 5 bases and J by 5 bases, with 12 bases left in between. Looked up from germline, CDR1 is SGHTA and CDR2 is FQGTGA. This CDR3 has 13 amino acids.

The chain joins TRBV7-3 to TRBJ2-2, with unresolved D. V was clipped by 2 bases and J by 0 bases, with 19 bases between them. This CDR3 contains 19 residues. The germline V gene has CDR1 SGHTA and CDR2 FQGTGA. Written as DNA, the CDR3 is TGTGCCAGCAGCTTAGGGCTGCAAATTACTTTAGCGAACACCGGGGAGCTGTTTTTT. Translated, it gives CASSLGLQITLANTGELFF.

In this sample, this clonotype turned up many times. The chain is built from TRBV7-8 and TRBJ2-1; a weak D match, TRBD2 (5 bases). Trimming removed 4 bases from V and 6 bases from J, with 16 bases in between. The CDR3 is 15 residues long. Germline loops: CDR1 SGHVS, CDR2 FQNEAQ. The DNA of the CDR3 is TGTGCCAGCAGCTCCGGTCGGGCTAGCCCCAATGAGCAGTTCTTC. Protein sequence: CASSSGRASPNEQFF.

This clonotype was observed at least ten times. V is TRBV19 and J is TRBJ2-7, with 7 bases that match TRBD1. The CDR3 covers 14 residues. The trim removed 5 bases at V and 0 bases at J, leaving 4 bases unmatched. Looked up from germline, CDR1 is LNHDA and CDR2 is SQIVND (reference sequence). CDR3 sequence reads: CASSFRDSSYEQYF. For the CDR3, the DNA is TGTGCCAGTAGTTTCCGGGACAGCTCCTACGAGCAGTACTTC. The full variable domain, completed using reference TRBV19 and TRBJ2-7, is DGGITQSPKYLFRKEGQNVTLSCEQNLNHDAMYWYRQDPGQGLRLIYYSQIVNDFQKGDIAEGYSVSREKKESFPLTVTSAQKNPTAFYLCASSFRDSSYEQYFGPGTRLTVT.

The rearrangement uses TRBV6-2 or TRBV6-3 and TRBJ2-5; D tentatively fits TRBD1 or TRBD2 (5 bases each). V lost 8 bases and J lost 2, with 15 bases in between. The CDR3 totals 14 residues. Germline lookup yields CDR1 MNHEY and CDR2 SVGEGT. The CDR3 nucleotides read TGTGCCAGCGTCACCGGTGGGGGTCAAGAGACCCAGTACTTC. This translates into CASVTGGGQETQYF.

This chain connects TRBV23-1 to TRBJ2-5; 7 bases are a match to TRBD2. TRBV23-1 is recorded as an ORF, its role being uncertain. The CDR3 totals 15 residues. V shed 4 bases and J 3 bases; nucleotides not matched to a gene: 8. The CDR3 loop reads CASSPGPAGEETQYF. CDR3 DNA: TGCGCCAGCAGTCCGGGCCCGGCGGGGGAAGAGACCCAGTACTTC.

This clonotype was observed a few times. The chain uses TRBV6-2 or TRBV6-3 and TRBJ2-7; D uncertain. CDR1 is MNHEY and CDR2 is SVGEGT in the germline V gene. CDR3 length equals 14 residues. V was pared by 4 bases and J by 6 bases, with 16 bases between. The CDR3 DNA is TGTGCCAGCAGTTTTCTTCCCCAACGTGGCGAGCAGTACGTC. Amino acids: CASSFLPQRGEQYV.

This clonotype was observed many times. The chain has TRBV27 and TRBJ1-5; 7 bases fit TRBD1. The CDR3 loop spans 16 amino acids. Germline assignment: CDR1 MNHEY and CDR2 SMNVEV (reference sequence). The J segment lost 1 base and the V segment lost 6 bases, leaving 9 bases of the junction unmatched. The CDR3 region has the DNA TGTGCCAGCAGGGAAGGGGGCGCGGGAAGCAATCAGCCCCAGCATTTT. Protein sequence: CASREGGAGSNQPQHF.

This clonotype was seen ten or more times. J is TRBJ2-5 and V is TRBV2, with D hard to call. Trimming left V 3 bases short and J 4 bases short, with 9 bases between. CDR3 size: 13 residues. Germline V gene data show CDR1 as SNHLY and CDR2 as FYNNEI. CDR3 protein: CASSDVGRETQYF. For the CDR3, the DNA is TGTGCCAGCAGTGATGTAGGCCGAGAGACCCAGTACTTC.

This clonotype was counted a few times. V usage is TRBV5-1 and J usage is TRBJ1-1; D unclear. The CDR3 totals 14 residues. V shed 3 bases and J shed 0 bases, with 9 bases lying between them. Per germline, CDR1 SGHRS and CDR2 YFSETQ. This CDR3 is CASSSPEMNTEAFF. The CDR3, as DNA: TGCGCCAGCAGCTCACCCGAGATGAACACTGAAGCTTTCTTT.

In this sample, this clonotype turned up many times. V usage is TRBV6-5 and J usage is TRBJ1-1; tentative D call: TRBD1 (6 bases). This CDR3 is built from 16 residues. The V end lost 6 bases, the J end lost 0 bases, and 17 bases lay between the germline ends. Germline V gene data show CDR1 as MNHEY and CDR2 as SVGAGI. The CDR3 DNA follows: TGTGCCAGCAGAGAGACGGGACAAATAATGAACACTGAAGCTTTCTTT. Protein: CASRETGQIMNTEAFF.

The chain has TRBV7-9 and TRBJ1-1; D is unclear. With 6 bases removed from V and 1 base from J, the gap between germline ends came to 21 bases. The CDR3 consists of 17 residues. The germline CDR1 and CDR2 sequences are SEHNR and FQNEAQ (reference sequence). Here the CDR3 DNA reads TGTGCCAGCAGTCAAACCGGGAGAACTTTGGGGAACACTGAAGCTTTCTTT. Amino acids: CASSQTGRTLGNTEAFF.

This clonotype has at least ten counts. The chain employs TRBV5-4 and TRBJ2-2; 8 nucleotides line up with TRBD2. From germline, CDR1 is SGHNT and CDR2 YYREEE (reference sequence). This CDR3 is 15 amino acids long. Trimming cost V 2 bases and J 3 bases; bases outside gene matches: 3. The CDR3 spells CASSFGGADTGELFF. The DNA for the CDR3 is TGTGCCAGCAGCTTCGGGGGGGCGGACACCGGGGAGCTGTTTTTT.

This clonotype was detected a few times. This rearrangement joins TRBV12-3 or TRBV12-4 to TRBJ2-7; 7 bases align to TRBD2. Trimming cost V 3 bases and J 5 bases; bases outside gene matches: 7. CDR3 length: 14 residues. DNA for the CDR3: TGTGCCAGCAGTTTTGGGGAGGGTATCAACGAGCAGTACTTC. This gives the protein CASSFGEGINEQYF.